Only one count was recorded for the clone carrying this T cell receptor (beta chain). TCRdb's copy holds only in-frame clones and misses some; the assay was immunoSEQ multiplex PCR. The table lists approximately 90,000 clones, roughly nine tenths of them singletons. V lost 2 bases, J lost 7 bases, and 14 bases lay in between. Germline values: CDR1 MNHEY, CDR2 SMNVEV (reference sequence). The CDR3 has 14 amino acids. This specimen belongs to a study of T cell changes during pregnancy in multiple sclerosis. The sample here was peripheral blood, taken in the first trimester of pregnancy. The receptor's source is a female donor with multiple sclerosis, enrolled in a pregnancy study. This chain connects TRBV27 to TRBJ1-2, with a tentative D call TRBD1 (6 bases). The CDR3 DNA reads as TGTGCCAGCAGTTTAGATGCAGGGGCGAGTGGCTACACCTTC. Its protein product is CASSLDAGASGYTF.